This TCR beta chain appears in the sequencing data of a study of shared clonotypes between healthy human individuals (dated by TCRdb to 2019 to 2021). About the study as a whole: The cohort included three men and two women between 18 and 49 years of age. Per donor, three plates each were used for CD4 naive and CD4 memory, two for CD8 naive, and one for CD8 memory. To estimate repertoire size and how much clonotypes are shared between individuals, the study performed deep sequencing of blood TCR repertoires from a handful of healthy adults. To increase sequencing depth and limit assay-specific biases, TCR repertoire library preparation and sequencing were carried out by different laboratories using diverse techniques. Per donor, leukapheresis produced somewhere between about 0.9 and 9 billion PBMCs. On the study overall, not on this receptor specifically: Naive subsets generally had larger estimated clonotype richness than memory subsets did. About 5% of naive CD4, roughly 3.5% of naive CD8, roughly 2.4% of memory CD4, and about 0.4% of memory CD8 clonotypes were shared across several donors. Even with the large sequencing depth, rarefaction of the sorted-subset datasets indicated that sequencing was incomplete. Pairwise subsampling led to the expectation that sequencing depth would affect the degree of clonotype sharing among donors. Sampling was limited to blood, and TCR repertoires in tissue likely differ from TCR repertoires in blood. Compared with non-shared clonotypes, the clonotypes found in all four sorted-subset donors had higher generation probabilities. Because the study included only a small number of donors, the genetic and exposure-history diversity represented was limited.

The donors were healthy, HIV-negative adults with no recently reported acute infections or vaccinations. Every donor was a Caucasian adult residing in Nashville, Tennessee, USA. Magnetic negative selection was used to enrich CD4+ T cells, after which naive cells were positively selected on CD45RA and the negative fraction became the memory subset. Blood was obtained by leukapheresis, after which PBMCs were separated by Ficoll-Histopaque density gradient centrifugation and cryopreserved in liquid nitrogen vapor phase. Analytical flow cytometry was used to check the purity and quantity of every magnetically sorted T cell population. Genomic DNA was isolated from each sorted fraction and quantified by UV absorbance on a Nanodrop 2000c. TCR CDR3 regions were amplified from genomic DNA by multiplex PCR using the deep immunoSEQ assay. Genomic DNA extracted from each cell subset was distributed evenly over all wells of several immunoSEQ 96-well plates, and each plate served as one replicate. For sorted subsets, 200 ng of genomic DNA, equivalent to about 30,000 T cell genomes, went into each replicate PCR. Purified libraries were quantified with a Qubit 3.0 fluorometer, sized on a Bioanalyzer 2100, and re-quantified with the KAPA Library Quantification kit. Every immunoSEQ 96-well plate was sequenced on a separate single-read 150-cycle Illumina NextSeq 550 flow cell. The authors' pipeline ran thus. Because the immunoSEQ output included only junctional sequences and no quality scores, the filtering could not be the same as the filtering used for full-length reads. Sequences were annotated with PyIR, a Python wrapper for IgBLAST v1.9, using IMGT germline references to assign V/J genes and CDR3. Any read was removed if the V/J assignment was weak (E-value above 1e-6), the CDR3 was missing, or the read contained stop codons, out-of-frame junctions, or ambiguous translated residues. V3J clonotypes were defined as sequences sharing an identical inferred V gene, J gene, and CDR3 amino acid sequence. The percentage overlap between two repertoires was calculated by dividing the number of shared unique clonotypes by the size of the smaller repertoire. RTK rarefaction, the Chao1 estimator, and Recon v2.1 estimates of unobserved clonotypes were used to assess repertoire richness. Generation probabilities were computed with OLGA for all TCRbeta clonotypes obtained by the gDNA method from four donors. Entries here come from immuneACCESS through TCRdb and include only in-frame sequences with V and J called. Some clones fail to appear in such tables; in the studies checked, an unresolved V gene covers under half of the shortfall, and the cause of the remainder is unknown. V, J and clone size were drawn from that table, and D and trimming were deduced from the DNA. Counted in this sample were fewer than 1.8 million clones; less than 99% of them appeared once. Clones ranked in the top ten supply 0.36% of the sample.

On this clone itself: The specificity of this receptor is unknown. Qualities for individual bases were not recorded, and no much larger clone is one base off.

CDR1 and CDR2 are drawn from the germline V gene: SGDLS, YYNGEE. At the junction V is shortened by 2 bases and J by 6 bases, with 14 bases in between. From the cysteine up to the phenylalanine, the CDR3 has a length of 14 residues. The retained sequence is limited to the CDR3, 42 bases, with the frame set at the first base. This receptor chain uses TRBV9 and TRBJ1-1; the D gene is not confidently resolved. This TCR came from a man aged 25 to 40 in good health. The sample taken for sequencing was naive CD4+ T cells sorted from blood. Read against the paper, the sample's cell subset or site label means: CD45RA+ positively selected. The CDR3 region reads CASSVLGREAEAFF. The DNA sequence is given as TGTGCCAGCAGCGTTTTAGGGCGGGAAGCTGAAGCTTTCTTT.